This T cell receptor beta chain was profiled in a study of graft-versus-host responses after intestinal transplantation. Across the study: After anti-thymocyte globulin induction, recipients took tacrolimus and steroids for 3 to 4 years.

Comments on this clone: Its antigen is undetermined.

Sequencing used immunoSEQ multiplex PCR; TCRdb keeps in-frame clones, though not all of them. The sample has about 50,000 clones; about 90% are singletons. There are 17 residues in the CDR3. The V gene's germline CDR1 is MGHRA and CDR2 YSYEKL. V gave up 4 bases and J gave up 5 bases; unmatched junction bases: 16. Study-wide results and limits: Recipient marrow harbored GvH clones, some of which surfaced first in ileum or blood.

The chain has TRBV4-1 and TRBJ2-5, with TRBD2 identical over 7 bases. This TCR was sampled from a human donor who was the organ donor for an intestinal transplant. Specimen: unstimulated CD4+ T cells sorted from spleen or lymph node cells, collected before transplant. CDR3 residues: CASSPPILGGPGETQYF. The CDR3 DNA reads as TGCGCCAGCAGCCCCCCTATTTTGGGAGGGCCAGGGGAGACCCAGTACTTC.